Each of the 21 T cell receptor beta chains below was sequenced from the same sample in a study of shared clonotypes between healthy human individuals. TCRdb's table, derived via immunoSEQ multiplex PCR, lists solely in-frame clones and lacks some. The sample yields fewer than 600,000 clones, around three quarters seen once. Material for sequencing was PBMCs. These receptors were taken from a woman aged 40 to 50 in good health. Some clones in this sample may be carry-over from other donors' samples.

Of note for this clone: This sample also contains other DNA sequences that code for the same CDR3. The chain uses TRBV11-2 and TRBJ2-7; D unresolved. The ends were cut back, 1 base at V and 3 bases at J, with 4 bases in the middle. The CDR3 spans 12 residues. CDR1 and CDR2 (germline): SGHAT, FQNNGV. The CDR3 reads CASSLVGYEQYF. The CDR3 DNA is TGTGCCAGCAGCTTAGTGGGCTACGAGCAGTACTTC.

The chain links TRBV6-9 to TRBJ2-3; 13 positions agree with TRBD2. Trimming took 9 bases from V and 4 from J; bases not matched to a gene: 10. This CDR3 region has 16 residues. CDR1 and CDR2 from the germline V gene are MNHGY and SVAAGI. The CDR3 sequence: CARQPRTSGSSDTQYF. The CDR3 DNA sequence: TGTGCCAGGCAACCTCGGACTAGCGGGAGTTCAGATACGCAGTATTTT.

The V call is TRBV29-1, the J call TRBJ1-1, with 8 bases that match TRBD1. Germline CDR1 is SQVTM and CDR2 is ANQGSEA. V shed 4 bases, J shed 3 bases, and the junction held 4 bases outside the gene matches. The CDR3 runs 13 residues. CDR3 nucleotides: TGCAGCGTTGCGCCGACAGGGGACACTGAAGCTTTCTTT. Residues: CSVAPTGDTEAFF.

This chain connects TRBV5-4 to TRBJ2-1; D not resolved. CDR1 and CDR2 from the germline V gene are SGHNT and YYREEE (reference sequence). Trimming shortened V by 5 bases and J by 3 bases, and 9 bases separated the two germline ends. This CDR3 is built from 13 residues. DNA for the CDR3: TGTGCCAGCAGTCTCGCGAACTACAATGAGCAGTTCTTC. Translating it yields CASSLANYNEQFF.

There are a few counts of this clone. The rearrangement joins TRBV2 to TRBJ2-7; 7 bases map to TRBD1. Germline-derived CDR1 and CDR2 are SNHLY and FYNNEI. The V and J ends lost 8 bases and 6 bases, in that order; junction bases with no gene match: 10. The CDR3 is made up of 13 amino acids. In nucleotides, the CDR3 is TGTGCCAGCGGCCGACAGGGTCGCGGCGAGCAGTACTTC. As protein: CASGRQGRGEQYF.

V usage is TRBV19 and J usage is TRBJ1-2; a weak D match, TRBD1 (5 bases). V was shortened by 7 bases and J by 4 bases, with 19 bases between the two germline ends. The CDR3 has 15 residues. Germline CDR1 LNHDA, CDR2 SQIVND (reference sequence). CDR3 in DNA: TGTGCCAGTATTTCGGCAGGGCCCTCGGTCTATGGCTACACCTTC. Amino acid sequence: CASISAGPSVYGYTF.

The chain joins TRBV7-2 to TRBJ2-1; 8 bases align to TRBD2. V was pared by 1 base and J by 7 bases, with 6 bases of the junction left unmatched. CDR3 length: 15 amino acids. CDR1 and CDR2 (germline): SGHTA, FQGNSA. CDR3: CASSLGSGIGNEQFF. In DNA, the CDR3 is TGTGCCAGCAGCTTAGGTAGCGGGATAGGGAATGAGCAGTTCTTC. Complete variable domain (other parts from reference TRBV7-2 and TRBJ2-1): GAGVSQSPSNKVTEKGKDVELRCDPISGHTALYWYRQSLGQGLEFLIYFQGNSAPDKSGLPSDRFSAERTGGSVSTLTIQRTQQEDSAVYLCASSLGSGIGNEQFFGPGTRLTVL.

The chain combines TRBV28 with TRBJ2-2; D remains unclear. Germline values: CDR1 MDHEN, CDR2 SYDVKM. This CDR3 comprises 17 residues. The ends were cut back, 4 bases at V and 2 bases at J, with 17 bases in the middle. The CDR3 loop reads CASSSIRTQYNTGELFF. CDR3 nucleotide sequence: TGTGCCAGCAGTTCAATCAGGACCCAGTACAACACCGGGGAGCTGTTTTTT. Looking up the rest from reference TRBV28 and TRBJ2-2 gives the full variable domain: DVKVTQSSRYLVKRTGEKVFLECVQDMDHENMFWYRQDPGLGLRLIYFSYDVKMKEKGDIPEGYSVSREKKERFSLILESASTNQTSMYLCASSSIRTQYNTGELFFGEGSRLTVL.

The V and J genes are TRBV28 and TRBJ2-1; 7 nucleotides match TRBD2. The CDR3 is 16 residues long. V was clipped by 5 bases and J by 8 bases; unmatched bases: 15. The germline V gene encodes CDR1 MDHEN and CDR2 SYDVKM. CDR3 in amino acids: CASSPTRGRVIDEQFF. The CDR3 coding sequence is TGTGCCAGCAGTCCAACCCGCGGGAGAGTTATCGATGAGCAGTTCTTC.

The rearrangement uses TRBV19 and TRBJ2-1, with D possibly matching TRBD2 (6 bases). V was pared by 1 base and J by 8 bases, with 12 bases between. The CDR3 consists of 14 residues. Germline CDR1 and CDR2: LNHDA and SQIVND (reference sequence). CDR3 in amino acids: CASSIGTGEDEQFF. DNA of the CDR3: TGTGCCAGTAGTATAGGGACGGGAGAGGATGAGCAGTTCTTC.

With respect to this clone: Other nucleotide sequences from this sample produce the same CDR3. The chain combines TRBV29-1 with TRBJ2-7; maybe TRBD1 (8 bases). There are 13 residues in the CDR3. Germline-derived CDR1 and CDR2 are SQVTM and ANQGSEA. The CDR3 protein is CRATGQGGHEQYF. The DNA of the CDR3 is TGCAGAGCGACCGGACAGGGAGGGCACGAGCAGTACTTC.

This chain connects TRBV4-2 to TRBJ2-1; maybe TRBD2 (6 bases). The CDR3 extends over 17 amino acids. Trimming removed 0 bases at V and 8 bases at J, with 20 bases between. Germline assignment: CDR1 LGHNA and CDR2 YNFKEQ. CDR3 region: CASSQDIVGTVTDEQFF. The CDR3 coding sequence is TGTGCCAGCAGCCAAGATATAGTTGGGACTGTTACGGATGAGCAGTTCTTC.

This chain links TRBV29-1 with TRBJ1-5, with D possibly TRBD1 on 6 matching bases. Per the germline V gene, CDR1 is SQVTM and CDR2 is ANQGSEA. This CDR3 spans 16 amino acids. Trimming removed 7 bases from V and 7 bases from J, with 26 bases in between. CDR3 protein: CSARKDIGEGDQPQHF. As DNA, the CDR3 is TGCAGCGCCAGAAAAGATATTGGGGAGGGGGACCAGCCCCAGCATTTT. The variable domain in full, completed from reference TRBV29-1 and TRBJ1-5, reads SAVISQKPSRDICQRGTSLTIQCQVDSQVTMMFWYRQQPGQSLTLIATANQGSEATYESGFVIDKFPISRPNLTFSTLTVSNMSPEDSSIYLCSARKDIGEGDQPQHFGDGTRLSIL.

This chain joins TRBV7-8 and TRBJ1-1; D uncertain. Germline-derived CDR1 and CDR2 are SGHVS and FQNEAQ. This CDR3 comprises 16 residues. V was trimmed by 5 bases and J by 0 bases, leaving 16 bases between them. The CDR3 reads CASSIYIDTMNTEAFF. The CDR3 DNA reads TGTGCCAGCAGCATATATATAGACACCATGAACACTGAAGCTTTCTTT.

The chain combines TRBV5-5 with TRBJ2-5; D may be TRBD1 (5 bases). Germline V CDR1 and CDR2: SGHKS, YYEKEE (reference sequence). The CDR3 has 15 amino acids. The V gene lost 3 bases and the J gene lost 1 base, with 13 bases spanning the gap. CDR3 in amino acids: CASSSPHTGQETQYF. The CDR3 nucleotides read TGTGCCAGCAGCTCCCCACATACAGGCCAAGAGACCCAGTACTTC.

The V gene is TRBV6-6, the J gene TRBJ2-3; 9 bases fit TRBD1. The CDR3 is 14 amino acids. The J segment lost 1 base and the V segment lost 6 bases, leaving 2 bases of the junction unmatched. Germline V gene sequence: CDR1 MNHNY, CDR2 SVGAGI (reference sequence). The CDR3 DNA sequence: TGTGCCAGCAGCACAGGGGGCCGCACAGATACGCAGTATTTT. Its protein is CASSTGGRTDTQYF.

Details on this clone: Other DNA sequences of this sample code for an identical CDR3. The V call is TRBV30, the J call TRBJ2-2; unclear D gene. Germline CDR1 is GTSNPN and CDR2 is SVGIG (reference sequence). This CDR3 is built from 13 residues. Trimming removed 3 bases at V and 3 bases at J, with 8 bases between. CDR3 bases: TGTGCCTGGAGCGCCGGATACACCGGGGAGCTGTTTTTT. It codes for CAWSAGYTGELFF.

This clone was seen a handful of times. Because the CDR3's place on the DNA is in doubt, the DNA is left out and the CDR3 is given as listed by TCRdb. The chain recombines TRBV19 with TRBJ1-2; the table gives TRBD1 as D, unverified against the DNA. CDR1 and CDR2 (germline): LNHDA, SQIVND (reference sequence). The CDR3 adds up to 15 amino acids, both ends counted. This CDR3 reads CASTSDSQSGYGYTF.

CDR3 residues: CASSFQYGTSGINEQFF. The CDR3 DNA is TGCGCCAGCAGCTTCCAATACGGGACTAGCGGGATAAATGAGCAGTTCTTC. The chain is built from TRBV5-1 and TRBJ2-1, with TRBD2 matching 13 bases. Germline CDR1 is SGHRS and CDR2 is YFSETQ. Losses at the gene ends were 2 bases for V and 7 bases for J; bases not matched to a gene: 9. The CDR3 is made up of 17 amino acids.

This clone was seen a handful of times. The chain combines TRBV28 with TRBJ2-7; tentatively, D is TRBD2 (5 bases). This CDR3 has 13 residues. The V gene's germline CDR1 is MDHEN and CDR2 SYDVKM. V lost 6 bases to trimming and J lost 4 bases, with 13 bases between them. The CDR3 coding sequence is TGTGCCAGCAGCCGAGGACGGGATTACGAGCAGTACTTC. It yields the protein CASSRGRDYEQYF.

With respect to this clone: This sample also contains other DNA sequences that code for the same CDR3. The chain joins TRBV9 to TRBJ2-1; either TRBD1 or TRBD2 may supply D (6 bases each). Germline V CDR1 and CDR2: SGDLS, YYNGEE. This CDR3 has 12 amino acids. V dropped 1 base and J dropped 10 bases, with 9 bases sitting between them. DNA for the CDR3: TGTGCCAGCAGCGTACTGGGGGGCGAGCAGTTCTTC. Translating gives CASSVLGGEQFF.